Following are 28 T cell receptor beta chains from one sample sequenced in a study of identical twins. TCRdb reprocessed the 5' RACE reads via MiXCR and lists one record per CDR3 protein. The sample consists of roughly 1,500,000 distinct CDR3 sequences, about 32% of them appearing once. Sequencing was carried out using cord blood. These receptors were taken from a newborn girl in good health.

To note about this clonotype: One end of the junction is discordant with germline, which a read error may explain. The chain has TRBV7-8 and TRBJ2-7; D may correspond to TRBD1 or TRBD2 (5 bases each). This CDR3 comprises 12 residues. The germline V gene encodes CDR1 SGHVS and CDR2 FQNEAQ. The CDR3 region is CAGSGQIYEQYF. The CDR3 DNA reads as TGTGCCGGCAGCGGACAAATTTACGAGCAGTACTTC.

This sequence joins TRBV28 and TRBJ1-1; the D gene is possibly TRBD1 (5 bases). V lost 1 base and J lost 4, with 10 bases in between. This CDR3 contains 14 residues. From germline, CDR1 is MDHEN and CDR2 SYDVKM. In nucleotides, the CDR3 is TGTGCCAGCAGTTTATATCAGGGCTCCACTGAAGCTTTCTTT. Its translation: CASSLYQGSTEAFF.

This clonotype was seen at least ten times. The chain carries TRBV7-6 and TRBJ2-3; 9 bases align to TRBD2. The germline gives CDR1 SGHVS, CDR2 FNYEAQ. V dropped 2 bases and J dropped 5; count of bases not matched to a gene: 11. This CDR3 is 17 amino acids long. The CDR3 region has the DNA TGTGCCAGCAGCTTAACCCGGGCTAGCGGGATAGTAGATACGCAGTATTTT. Its translation is CASSLTRASGIVDTQYF.

This clonotype came up a few times. The CDR3 DNA is TGTGCCACCGGTGGACCGGGCGGGGAGCTGTTTTTT. It translates to CATGGPGGELFF. The chain links TRBV19 to TRBJ2-2; D ambiguous. CDR3 length equals 12 residues. The germline V and J ends were trimmed by 10 bases and 7 bases, with 13 bases remaining between them. Germline V gene sequence: CDR1 LNHDA, CDR2 SQIVND (reference sequence).

This clonotype was picked up a small number of times. DNA of the CDR3: TGCGCCAGCAGGAGGACAGGAGTTCAAGAGACCCAGTACTTC. Its protein product is CASRRTGVQETQYF. The V call is TRBV5-1, the J call TRBJ2-5; 7 bases align to TRBD1. The germline CDR1 and CDR2 sequences are SGHRS and YFSETQ. The CDR3 has 14 residues. The V gene end was trimmed by 5 bases and the J gene end by 2 bases; junction bases not matched to a gene: 6.

V gene TRBV20-1 combines with J gene TRBJ2-5, with 9 bases aligning to TRBD2. The CDR3 consists of 14 residues. V gave up 1 base and J gave up 14 bases; unmatched junction bases: 14. Germline values: CDR1 DFQATT, CDR2 SNEGSKA (reference sequence). The CDR3 region has the DNA TGCAGTGCTAGAGTGACTAGCGGCACCTACGAGCATTACTTC. Its protein product is CSARVTSGTYEHYF.

The sample holds a few counts of this clonotype. The V call is TRBV4-1, the J call TRBJ2-1, with 7 bases aligning to TRBD2. CDR1 is MGHRA, CDR2 YSYEKL, per germline. After removal of 4 bases from V and 4 bases from J, the junction contained 7 bases not matched to a gene. The CDR3 has 15 amino acids. CDR3 residues: CASSPGGGGYNEQFF. For the CDR3, the DNA is TGCGCCAGCAGCCCGGGGGGTGGGGGTTACAATGAGCAGTTCTTC.

This clonotype was detected only a few times. CDR3: CASSQGQVIYNEQYF. CDR3 coding DNA: TGTGCCAGCAGCCAGGGACAGGTGATATACAATGAGCAGTACTTC. J is TRBJ2-7 and V is TRBV14; 8 bases map to TRBD1. Germline lookup yields CDR1 SGHDN and CDR2 FVKESK. V lost 3 bases and J lost 7; bases outside the gene matches: 11. The CDR3 length is 15 residues.

The chain uses TRBV28 and TRBJ2-7, with D perhaps matching TRBD2 (6 bases). The CDR3 consists of 13 residues. V lost 5 bases to trimming and J lost 7 bases, with 15 bases between them. From germline, CDR1 is MDHEN and CDR2 SYDVKM. The CDR3: CASSRRLDNEQYF. The CDR3 bases are TGTGCCAGCAGTAGACGACTAGACAATGAGCAGTACTTC.

The chain links TRBV15 to TRBJ1-4; D gene unclear. Trimming took off 0 bases at V and 10 bases at J, with 9 bases between the two ends. Germline V gene lookup returns CDR1 LNHNV and CDR2 YYDKDF (reference sequence). The CDR3 covers 13 residues. The CDR3 loop reads CATSRDSRGKLFF. CDR3 nucleotide sequence: TGTGCCACCAGCAGAGATTCACGGGGAAAACTGTTTTTT.

This clonotype was seen a few times. The rearrangement links TRBV6-1 to TRBJ1-1; D gene uncertain. The CDR3 has 16 amino acids. V was cut by 4 bases and J by 4 bases, with 19 bases left in between. Germline values: CDR1 MNHNS, CDR2 SASEGT. CDR3 nucleotides: TGTGCCAGCAGTGCCCCCTTGAGGGCCCTGGGCACTGAAGCTTTCTTT. Translated: CASSAPLRALGTEAFF.

This chain links TRBV20-1 with TRBJ2-1, with TRBD2 matching over 10 bases. Germline trimming cut 6 bases from V and 10 bases from J; bases unmatched to any gene: 21. Germline V gene lookup returns CDR1 DFQATT and CDR2 SNEGSKA (reference sequence). CDR3 size: 17 residues. This chain's CDR3 is CSARALAGGPSSYEQFF. The CDR3, as DNA: TGCAGTGCCAGGGCTTTAGCGGGAGGACCGAGCTCCTACGAGCAGTTCTTC.

The J gene is TRBJ2-1, the V gene TRBV13, with 9 bases lining up with TRBD2. The V gene's germline CDR1 is PRHDT and CDR2 FYEKMQ (reference sequence). The CDR3 extends over 17 amino acids. V was pared by 0 bases and J by 4 bases, with 7 bases of the junction left unmatched. The CDR3 loop reads CASSLGRGGAIYNEQFF. DNA for the CDR3: TGTGCCAGCAGCTTAGGGCGGGGGGGGGCTATTTACAATGAGCAGTTCTTC.

This rearrangement joins TRBV18 to TRBJ2-3, with 9 bases aligning to TRBD1. The CDR3 extends over 19 amino acids. Germline assignment: CDR1 KGHSH and CDR2 LQKENI. V lost 1 base, J lost 2 bases, and 13 bases stayed unmatched. CDR3 coding DNA: TGTGCCAGCTCACCACTGGGGACAGGGAAGGAGGATGACACAGATACGCAGTATTTT. Translating it yields CASSPLGTGKEDDTDTQYF.

This clonotype was seen a few times. This rearrangement joins TRBV6-6 to TRBJ2-5, with TRBD2 matching over 9 bases. CDR1 and CDR2 from the germline V gene are MNHNY and SVGAGI (reference sequence). There are 13 residues in the CDR3. The J segment lost 11 bases and the V segment lost 3 bases, leaving 7 bases of the junction unmatched. CDR3 region: CASSYSGSWEQYF. CDR3 DNA: TGTGCCAGCAGTTATAGCGGGAGTTGGGAGCAGTACTTC.

This clonotype came up a few times. This chain connects TRBV6-1 to TRBJ1-1; 8 nucleotides agree with TRBD1. The ends lost 5 bases at V and 6 bases at J; junction bases unmatched: 11. The CDR3 spans 15 residues. Germline V gene lookup returns CDR1 MNHNS and CDR2 SASEGT. CDR3 bases: TGTGCCAGCAGTCTTACAGGGGGTTCTGTGTCTGAAGCTTTCTTT. Amino acids: CASSLTGGSVSEAFF.

The chain carries TRBV29-1 and TRBJ2-3; D could derive from TRBD1 or TRBD2 (6 bases each). Per germline, CDR1 SQVTM and CDR2 ANQGSEA. This CDR3 is built from 14 residues. V was clipped by 7 bases and J by 0 bases, with 14 bases between them. The CDR3 nucleotides read TGCAGCGCAGAGGGGGGCTGGAGCACAGATACGCAGTATTTT. This sequence encodes CSAEGGWSTDTQYF.

The chain links TRBV6-5 to TRBJ1-2, with 9 bases fitting TRBD1. Trimming removed 2 bases from V and 7 bases from J; junction bases left unmatched: 11. The CDR3 covers 16 residues. Germline CDR1 reads MNHEY; CDR2 reads SVGAGI. CDR3 loop: CASSYPGTGPEGGYTF. Here the CDR3 DNA reads TGTGCCAGCAGTTACCCCGGGACAGGGCCTGAGGGTGGCTACACCTTC.

The rearrangement links TRBV5-1 to TRBJ1-2; a weak D match, TRBD1 (6 bases). Germline CDR1 reads SGHRS; CDR2 reads YFSETQ. V was pared by 2 bases and J by 4 bases, with 18 bases between. This CDR3 has 16 residues. The CDR3 region has the DNA TGCGCCAGCAGCTTTGCACAGGGTACTTACGGCTATGGCTACACCTTC. Residues: CASSFAQGTYGYGYTF. Using reference TRBV5-1 and TRBJ1-2 for the parts outside the CDR3, the full variable domain is KAGVTQTPRYLIKTRGQQVTLSCSPISGHRSVSWYQQTPGQGLQFLFEYFSETQRNKGNFPGRFSGRQFSNSRSEMNVSTLELGDSALYLCASSFAQGTYGYGYTFGSGTRLTVV.

The V gene is TRBV7-9, the J gene TRBJ2-1; 8 nucleotides agree with TRBD2. Germline V gives CDR1 SEHNR, CDR2 FQNEAQ (reference sequence). The CDR3 is made up of 13 amino acids. V lost 1 base to trimming and J lost 13 bases; unmatched junction nucleotides: 6. This CDR3 is CASSLVSGSRQFF. DNA of the CDR3: TGTGCCAGCAGCTTAGTGAGCGGGAGTAGACAGTTCTTC.

This clonotype was counted at least ten times. The chain has TRBV20-1 and TRBJ1-2; possibly TRBD1 for D (6 bases). Per the germline V gene, CDR1 is DFQATT and CDR2 is SNEGSKA (reference sequence). Trimming cost V 5 bases and J 4 bases, with 14 bases left between them. The CDR3 covers 13 residues. This CDR3 reads CSAPNVRGYGYTF. CDR3 nucleotides: TGCAGTGCTCCAAACGTCAGGGGCTATGGCTACACCTTC.

This clonotype occurred a few times. The rearrangement links TRBV5-1 to TRBJ2-7; 7 nucleotides agree with TRBD2. The V gene end was trimmed by 0 bases and the J gene end by 1 base; junction bases not matched to a gene: 10. CDR3 length equals 17 residues. The germline CDR1 and CDR2 sequences are SGHRS and YFSETQ. CDR3 DNA: TGCGCCAGCAGCTTGGACCCCCGGCTAGCGGCTTCCTACGAGCAGTACTTC. Its translation is CASSLDPRLAASYEQYF.

The chain combines TRBV5-1 with TRBJ1-2; a weak D match, TRBD1 (5 bases). In germline, CDR1 is SGHRS, CDR2 YFSETQ. Trimming took 4 bases from V and 6 from J, leaving 10 bases between them. CDR3 length: 12 amino acids. The CDR3 DNA reads as TGCGCCAGCAGCGGAGTAGGGGATGGCTACACCTTC. Translation: CASSGVGDGYTF.

The chain links TRBV7-2 to TRBJ2-3; D remains ambiguous. V dropped 3 bases and J dropped 4 bases, with 8 bases sitting between them. Germline V gene sequence: CDR1 SGHTA, CDR2 FQGNSA. The CDR3 runs 13 residues. CDR3 bases: TGTGCCAGCAGCTTTGGACCCTCAGATACGCAGTATTTT. Translated, it gives CASSFGPSDTQYF. The whole variable domain, remainder taken from reference TRBV7-2 and TRBJ2-3, is GAGVSQSPSNKVTEKGKDVELRCDPISGHTALYWYRQSLGQGLEFLIYFQGNSAPDKSGLPSDRFSAERTGGSVSTLTIQRTQQEDSAVYLCASSFGPSDTQYFGPGTRLTVL.

The rearrangement links TRBV15 to TRBJ1-1; the D gene is possibly TRBD1 (5 bases). The CDR3 contains 13 residues. Trimming cost V 0 bases and J 4 bases, with 6 bases left between them. Looked up from germline, CDR1 is LNHNV and CDR2 is YYDKDF (reference sequence). The CDR3 region is CATSRDQGTEAFF. For the CDR3, the DNA is TGTGCCACCAGCAGAGATCAGGGCACTGAAGCTTTCTTT.

The chain carries TRBV5-1 and TRBJ2-2; 9 bases are shared with TRBD2. Germline V gene lookup returns CDR1 SGHRS and CDR2 YFSETQ. This CDR3 is built from 16 residues. Trimming cost V 2 bases and J 0 bases; bases outside gene matches: 2. The DNA for the CDR3 is TGCGCCAGCAGCTTTATAGCGGGGGCGAACACCGGGGAGCTGTTTTTT. It encodes CASSFIAGANTGELFF.

Only one count was recorded for this clonotype. The chain employs TRBV12-3 or TRBV12-4 and TRBJ2-7, with TRBD2 identical over 14 bases. This CDR3 region has 17 residues. The junction had 9 bases not matched to a gene; V was cut back by 5 bases and J by 3 bases. Written as DNA, the CDR3 is TGTGCCAGCAGTGGGGGGACTAGCGGGAGTGGAGTCTACGAGCAGTACTTC. This encodes CASSGGTSGSGVYEQYF.

The rearrangement joins TRBV27 to TRBJ2-7; 8 bases match TRBD1. Germline CDR1 MNHEY, CDR2 SMNVEV (reference sequence). J was trimmed by 3 bases and V by 3 bases; bases with no gene match: 4. The CDR3 runs 14 residues. The CDR3 nucleotides read TGTGCCAGCAGTTTCTCTACAGGGGGCTACGAGCAGTACTTC. As protein: CASSFSTGGYEQYF.